This TCR beta chain was identified during a study of T cells in Graves' hyperthyroidism and ophthalmopathy. Study observations and caveats: Appearing also in blood were most of the thyroid clonotypes expanded above 0.001.

RNA transcripts gave rise to amplified TCR beta CDR3 regions. HTBI primers drove first-round RT-PCR of the TCR CDR3. TCRdb re-analysed the multiplex PCR reads in MiXCR, keeping a single row per CDR3 protein. This sample has fewer than 500,000 distinct CDR3 sequences, with roughly 15% found just once. A remark on this clonotype: Its antigen is undetermined.

There are 13 residues in the CDR3. Trimming took off 3 bases at V and 9 bases at J, with 13 bases between the two ends. Per germline, CDR1 KGHDR and CDR2 SFDVKD. This receptor was obtained from a woman aged 25 to 39 with Graves' ophthalmopathy. Sequencing was done on a sample of blood. This sequence joins TRBV24-1 and TRBJ1-2, with D perhaps matching TRBD1 (5 bases). The CDR3 DNA sequence: TGTGCCACCAGTGATGGAGGGGATGGGAGCTACACCTTC. Its translation is CATSDGGDGSYTF.